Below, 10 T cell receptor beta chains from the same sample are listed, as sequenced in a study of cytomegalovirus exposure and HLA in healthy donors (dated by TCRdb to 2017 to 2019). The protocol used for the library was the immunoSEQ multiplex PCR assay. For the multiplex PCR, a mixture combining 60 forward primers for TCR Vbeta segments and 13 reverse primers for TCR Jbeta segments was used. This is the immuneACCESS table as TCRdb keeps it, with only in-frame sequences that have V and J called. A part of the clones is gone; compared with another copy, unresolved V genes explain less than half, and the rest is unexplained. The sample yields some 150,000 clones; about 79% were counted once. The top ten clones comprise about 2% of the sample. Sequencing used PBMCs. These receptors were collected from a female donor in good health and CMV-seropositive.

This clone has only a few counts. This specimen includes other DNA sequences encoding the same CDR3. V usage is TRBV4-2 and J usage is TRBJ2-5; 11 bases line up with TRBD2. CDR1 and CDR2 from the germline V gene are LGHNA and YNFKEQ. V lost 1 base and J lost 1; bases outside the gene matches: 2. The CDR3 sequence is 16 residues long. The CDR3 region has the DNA TGTGCCAGCAGCCAAGCCGGGACTAGCGGCCAAGAGACCCAGTACTTC. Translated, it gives CASSQAGTSGQETQYF.

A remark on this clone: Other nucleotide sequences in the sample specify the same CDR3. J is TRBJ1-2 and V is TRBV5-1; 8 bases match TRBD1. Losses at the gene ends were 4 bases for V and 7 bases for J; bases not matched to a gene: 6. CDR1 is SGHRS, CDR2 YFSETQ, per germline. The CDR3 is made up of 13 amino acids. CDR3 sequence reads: CASSVDRVGGYTF. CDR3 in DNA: TGCGCCAGCAGCGTGGACAGGGTGGGTGGCTACACCTTC.

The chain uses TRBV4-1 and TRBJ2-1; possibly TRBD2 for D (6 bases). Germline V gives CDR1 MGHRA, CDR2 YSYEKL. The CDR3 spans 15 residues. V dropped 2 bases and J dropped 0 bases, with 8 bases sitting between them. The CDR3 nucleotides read TGCGCCAGCAGCCAACTGACTAGCTCCTACAATGAGCAGTTCTTC. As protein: CASSQLTSSYNEQFF.

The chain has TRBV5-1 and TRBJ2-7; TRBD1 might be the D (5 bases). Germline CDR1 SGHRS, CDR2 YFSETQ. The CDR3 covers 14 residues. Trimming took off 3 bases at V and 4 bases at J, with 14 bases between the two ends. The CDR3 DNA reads TGCGCCAGCAGCTCTCCCGCAGGGCGGTACGAGCAGTACTTC. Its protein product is CASSSPAGRYEQYF.

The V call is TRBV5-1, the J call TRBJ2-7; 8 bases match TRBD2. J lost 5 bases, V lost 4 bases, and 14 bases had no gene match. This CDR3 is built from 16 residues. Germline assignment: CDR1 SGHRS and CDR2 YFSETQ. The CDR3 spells CASSKQPGLEFHEQYF. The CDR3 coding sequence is TGCGCCAGCAGCAAACAACCGGGACTAGAGTTCCACGAGCAGTACTTC.

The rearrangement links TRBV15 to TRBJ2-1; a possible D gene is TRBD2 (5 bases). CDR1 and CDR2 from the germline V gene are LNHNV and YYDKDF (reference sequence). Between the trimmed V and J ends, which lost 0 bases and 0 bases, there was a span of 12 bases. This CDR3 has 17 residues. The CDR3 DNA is TGTGCCACCAGCAGAGATAGGTTAGCGAGCTCCTACAATGAGCAGTTCTTC. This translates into CATSRDRLASSYNEQFF.

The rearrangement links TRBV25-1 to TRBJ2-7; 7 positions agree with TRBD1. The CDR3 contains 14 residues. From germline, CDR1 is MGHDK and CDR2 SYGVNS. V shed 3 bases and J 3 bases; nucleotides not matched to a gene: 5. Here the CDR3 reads CASSDQDRSYEQYF. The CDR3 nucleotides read TGTGCCAGCAGTGACCAGGACAGGAGCTACGAGCAGTACTTC.

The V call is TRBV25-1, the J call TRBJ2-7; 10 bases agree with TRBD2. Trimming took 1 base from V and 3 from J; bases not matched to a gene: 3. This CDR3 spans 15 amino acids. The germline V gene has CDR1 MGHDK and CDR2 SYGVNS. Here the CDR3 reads CASSESSGRFYEQYF. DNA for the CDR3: TGTGCCAGCAGTGAATCTAGCGGGAGATTCTACGAGCAGTACTTC.

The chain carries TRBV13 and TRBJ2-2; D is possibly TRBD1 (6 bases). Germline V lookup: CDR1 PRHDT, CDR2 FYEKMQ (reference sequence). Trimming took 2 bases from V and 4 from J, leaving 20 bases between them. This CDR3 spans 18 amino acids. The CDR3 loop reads CASSLKGIRTEITGELFF. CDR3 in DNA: TGTGCCAGCAGCTTAAAAGGGATCCGGACAGAGATCACCGGGGAGCTGTTTTTT. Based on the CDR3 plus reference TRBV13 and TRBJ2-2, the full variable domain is AAGVIQSPRHLIKEKRETATLKCYPIPRHDTVYWYQQGPGQDPQFLISFYEKMQSDKGSIPDRFSAQQFSDYHSELNMSSLELGDSALYFCASSLKGIRTEITGELFFGEGSRLTVL.

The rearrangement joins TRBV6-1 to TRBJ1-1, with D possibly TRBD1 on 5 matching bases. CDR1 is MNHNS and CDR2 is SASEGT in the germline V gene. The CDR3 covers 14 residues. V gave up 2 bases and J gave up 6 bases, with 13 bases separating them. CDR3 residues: CASSERMVGPEAFF. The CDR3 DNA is TGTGCCAGCAGTGAAAGAATGGTGGGGCCTGAAGCTTTCTTT.